This T cell receptor beta chain stems from a study of T cell responses to AZD1222 COVID-19 vaccine. Background on the study: Analyses pooled second doses at about 4 or about 12 weeks. Study outcomes and limitations: Reportedly, nearly half the spike-specific TCRs target unmutated variant regions.

A remark on this clone: The antigen is unknown.

In germline, CDR1 is SEHNR, CDR2 FQNEAQ (reference sequence). The CDR3 totals 15 residues. The V end was cut by 2 bases, the J end by 3 bases, with 11 bases between. Generated by immunoSEQ multiplex PCR, the TCRdb table keeps only in-frame clones and is missing some. Of some 120,000 clones in the sample, about nine tenths were seen once. The chain recombines TRBV7-9 with TRBJ1-5; D is possibly TRBD1 (6 bases). The sequencing used peripheral blood, collected on day 0 of AZD1222 vaccination. The sequence was obtained from an adult in good health. The DNA for the CDR3 is TGTGCCAGCAGCTTAACGGCAGGGGTCAATCAGCCCCAGCATTTT. Residues: CASSLTAGVNQPQHF.